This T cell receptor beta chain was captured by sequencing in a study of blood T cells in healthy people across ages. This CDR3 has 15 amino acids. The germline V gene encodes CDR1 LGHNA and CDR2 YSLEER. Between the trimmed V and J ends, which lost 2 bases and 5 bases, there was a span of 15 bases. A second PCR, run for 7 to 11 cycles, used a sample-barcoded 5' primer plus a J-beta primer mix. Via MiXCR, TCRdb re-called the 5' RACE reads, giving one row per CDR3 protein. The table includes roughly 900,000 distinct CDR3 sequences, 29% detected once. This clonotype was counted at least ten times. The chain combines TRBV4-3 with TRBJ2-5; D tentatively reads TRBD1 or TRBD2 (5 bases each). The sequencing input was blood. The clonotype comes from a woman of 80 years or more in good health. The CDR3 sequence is CASSQTRGAMETQYF. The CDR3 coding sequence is TGCGCCAGCAGCCAAACTAGGGGAGCGATGGAGACCCAGTACTTC.